This TCR beta chain originates from a study of OX40 agonist ivuxolimab in advanced cancers. For the study at large: Six ivuxolimab dose levels, 0.01 to 10 mg/kg, were given intravenously every 2 weeks. Those enrolled were approximately 83% male, with a mean age of around 60 years and ages from roughly 20 to 85. Study-wide findings and caveats: In general, CD8+ T cells held more expanded clones than CD4+ did, on average.

Measured with immunoSEQ multiplex PCR; TCRdb has only the in-frame clones, and not every one. Among more than 45,000 clones, 85% to 95% were seen once, and the ten largest hold 9% to 15%. Note on this clone: Its antigen is undetermined.

The CDR3 sequence is 15 residues long. The V segment lost 3 bases and the J segment 3 bases; nucleotides outside the gene matches: 4. Germline lookup yields CDR1 MNHEY and CDR2 SMNVEV (reference sequence). This receptor was obtained from an adult with an advanced solid tumor such as melanoma, head and neck, liver or kidney cancer. The sample here was CD4+ or CD8+ T cells sorted from blood, taken in a trial of the OX40 agonist ivuxolimab. This rearrangement joins TRBV27 to TRBJ2-7; 11 nucleotides align to TRBD2. The CDR3 loop reads CASSLSGTSGYEQYF. Here the CDR3 DNA reads TGTGCCAGCAGTTTGTCCGGGACTAGCGGCTACGAGCAGTACTTC.